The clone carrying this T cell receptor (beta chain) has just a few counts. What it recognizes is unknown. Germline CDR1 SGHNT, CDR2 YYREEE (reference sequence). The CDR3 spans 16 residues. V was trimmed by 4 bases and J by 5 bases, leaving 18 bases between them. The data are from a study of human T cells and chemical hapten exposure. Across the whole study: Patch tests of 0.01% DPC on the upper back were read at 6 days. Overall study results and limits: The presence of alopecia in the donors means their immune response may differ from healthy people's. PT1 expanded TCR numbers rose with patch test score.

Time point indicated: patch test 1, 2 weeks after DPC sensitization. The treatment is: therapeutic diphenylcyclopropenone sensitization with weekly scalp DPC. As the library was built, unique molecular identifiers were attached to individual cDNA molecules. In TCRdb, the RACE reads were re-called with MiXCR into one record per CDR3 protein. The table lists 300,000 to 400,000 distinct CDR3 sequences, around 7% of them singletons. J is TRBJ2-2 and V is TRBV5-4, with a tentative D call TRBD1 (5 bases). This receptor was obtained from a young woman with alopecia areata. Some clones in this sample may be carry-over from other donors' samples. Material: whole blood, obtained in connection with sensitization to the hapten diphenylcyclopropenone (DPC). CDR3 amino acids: CASSNSGWSGTGELFF. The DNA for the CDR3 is TGTGCCAGCAGCAACTCAGGATGGTCAGGGACCGGGGAGCTGTTTTTT.